These 13 T cell receptor beta chains came from one sample sequenced in a study of T cells in tuberculosis. TCRdb's table, derived via immunoSEQ multiplex PCR, lists solely in-frame clones and lacks some. The sample records 80,000 to 90,000 clones, approximately 90% being singletons. Cells were sorted from thawed PBMC rested overnight and stained with GMM-loaded CD1B tetramer, viability dye and anti-CD3. The CD1B tetramers carried C32 glucose monomycolate purified from Rhodococcus equi. Sequencing was performed on CD1b-GMM tetramer-negative cells sorted from PBMCs. These receptors came from an adult woman with latent tuberculosis.

In its sample, this clone was seen a few times. The J gene is TRBJ1-4, the V gene TRBV21-1; the table's TRBD1 call for D was not verified on the DNA. TRBV21-1 is designated a pseudogene. The CDR3 sequence is 16 residues long. DNA of the CDR3: TGTGCCAGCAGCAGGTGGGACAGAGACTTTAATGAAAAACTGTTTTTT. It specifies CASSRWDRDFNEKLFF.

This clone was found once. The gene calls are TRBV7-8 and TRBJ1-2; 8 nucleotides match TRBD1. V lost 7 bases to trimming and J lost 8 bases; unmatched junction nucleotides: 9. The CDR3 is 13 amino acids. CDR1 and CDR2 from the germline V gene are SGHVS and FQNEAQ. Written as DNA, the CDR3 is TGTGCCAGCACCGTGAACAGGGGGGGAGGCTACACCTTC. Protein: CASTVNRGGGYTF.

The rearrangement links TRBV6-1 to TRBJ1-2; maybe TRBD1 (5 bases). V was cut by 2 bases and J by 2 bases, with 12 bases left in between. Germline V gene sequence: CDR1 MNHNS, CDR2 SASEGT. The CDR3 spans 15 residues. The CDR3 reads CASSEIKGWNYGYTF. CDR3 bases: TGTGCCAGCAGTGAAATTAAGGGGTGGAACTATGGCTACACCTTC.

This clone was detected only a few times. The chain recombines TRBV5-4 with TRBJ2-2; D is unclear. V was shortened by 1 base and J by 6 bases, with 7 bases between the two germline ends. CDR3 length: 13 amino acids. CDR1 SGHNT and CDR2 YYREEE come from the germline V gene (reference sequence). The DNA of the CDR3 is TGTGCCAGCAGCTTGATTGCGGCCGGGGAGCTGTTTTTT. It specifies CASSLIAAGELFF.

The chain combines TRBV6-5 with TRBJ2-4; D gene ambiguous. V was trimmed by 7 bases and J by 7 bases, leaving 8 bases between them. Germline CDR1 and CDR2: MNHEY and SVGAGI. The CDR3 sequence is 11 residues long. The CDR3 coding sequence is TGTGCCAGCACCTATCTTAACATTCAGTACTTC. Translated, it gives CASTYLNIQYF.

The chain combines TRBV11-2 with TRBJ1-1, with 7 nucleotides matching TRBD1. Unmatched junction bases numbered 4, after V lost 5 bases and J lost 4 bases. The CDR3 has 13 residues. The germline V gene encodes CDR1 SGHAT and CDR2 FQNNGV. This CDR3 reads CASSLRQGTEAFF. CDR3 in DNA: TGTGCCAGCAGCCTACGACAGGGCACTGAAGCTTTCTTT.

This sequence joins TRBV11-2 and TRBJ2-1; 8 bases are a match to TRBD2. With V trimmed by 5 bases and J by 8 bases, 14 bases remained unmatched. This CDR3 has 16 residues. Looked up from germline, CDR1 is SGHAT and CDR2 is FQNNGV. This CDR3 is CASSHFSGVWVHEQFF. CDR3 coding DNA: TGTGCCAGCAGCCATTTTAGCGGGGTATGGGTTCATGAGCAGTTCTTC.

The chain is built from TRBV27 and TRBJ1-6; D remains ambiguous. CDR1 and CDR2 (germline): MNHEY, SMNVEV (reference sequence). Trimming stripped 7 bases from V and 7 bases from J, with 14 bases between. This CDR3 comprises 14 residues. Written as DNA, the CDR3 is TGTGCCAGCACCACGTCTGAGCCGAATTCACCCCTCCACTTT. This sequence encodes CASTTSEPNSPLHF.

This chain links TRBV2 with TRBJ2-7, with D perhaps matching TRBD1 (5 bases). This CDR3 has 12 residues. The germline CDR1 and CDR2 sequences are SNHLY and FYNNEI. Trimming took off 3 bases at V and 3 bases at J, with 6 bases between the two ends. CDR3: CASSDRDYEQYF. The CDR3 coding sequence is TGTGCCAGCAGTGACAGGGACTACGAGCAGTACTTC.

The chain uses TRBV7-8 and TRBJ1-1; no firm D call. The CDR3 runs 14 residues. V dropped 1 base and J dropped 1 base, with 7 bases sitting between them. The germline V gene encodes CDR1 SGHVS and CDR2 FQNEAQ. In nucleotides, the CDR3 is TGTGCCAGCAGCTTAGGGAGTTGGAACACTGAAGCTTTCTTT. It is translated as CASSLGSWNTEAFF.

The chain joins TRBV2 to TRBJ2-7, with D tentatively TRBD1 (6 bases). This CDR3 is 15 amino acids long. Trimming stripped 1 base from V and 2 bases from J, with 12 bases between. CDR1 and CDR2 from the germline V gene are SNHLY and FYNNEI. As DNA, the CDR3 is TGTGCCAGCAGTGAAGAAACAGGGCTTACCTACGAGCAGTACGTC. Protein sequence: CASSEETGLTYEQYV.

This sequence joins TRBV6-6 and TRBJ1-1, with a possible D match to TRBD1 (6 bases). Trimming removed 5 bases from V and 7 bases from J, with 8 bases in between. CDR1 is MNHNY, CDR2 SVGAGI, per germline (reference sequence). CDR3 length: 11 amino acids. DNA for the CDR3: TGTGCCAGCAGTCCGGACAGTGAAGCTTTCTTT. Amino acid sequence: CASSPDSEAFF.

The V call is TRBV5-5, the J call TRBJ2-7; 15 nucleotides match TRBD2. The CDR3 sequence is 17 residues long. Trimming cost V 2 bases and J 3 bases; bases outside gene matches: 6. Germline values: CDR1 SGHKS, CDR2 YYEKEE (reference sequence). CDR3 loop: CASSFGLAGGVHYEQYF. CDR3 bases: TGTGCCAGCAGCTTCGGACTAGCGGGGGGGGTCCACTACGAGCAGTACTTC.